A selection of T cell receptor beta chains follows, all from one sample in a study of T cells in localized non-small cell lung cancer. Here immunoSEQ multiplex PCR was the method, and the copy in TCRdb shows in-frame clones only, minus some. The sample lists about 78,000 clones; approximately 84% were seen once. The sequences come from peripheral blood, collected before any cancer treatment. All receptors derive from a man aged 40-75 years with stage I lung adenocarcinoma. The conserved cysteine and the conserved F or W are not part of the CDR3 here. Expanded clones get a size class; other rows say once, few or many, or leave the size out.

V	size	J	CDR3
TRBV5-4	-	TRBJ1-3	ASSLDRDAGNTIY
TRBV19	-	TRBJ2-2	ASSPGQRFNTGELF
TRBV19	-	TRBJ2-7	ASSTPGTSLVGEQY
TRBV27	-	TRBJ1-1	ASSLGMATEAF
TRBV6-5	-	-	ASSSRGSGKMYEQY
TRBV13	-	TRBJ2-6	ASSLGDNGANVLT
TRBV6-1	-	TRBJ2-2	ASSEARRGTGELF
TRBV5-1	-	TRBJ2-5	ASSPPMGGNQETQY
TRBV9	-	TRBJ2-7	ASSVGPDSYEQY
TRBV30	-	TRBJ2-3	AWSHLAGRKVRTDTQY
TRBV7-2	once	TRBJ1-1	ASSLWWQNTEAF
TRBV2	-	TRBJ2-3	ASSPAALDTQY
TRBV9	-	TRBJ1-1	ASSVALNTEAF
TRBV2	-	TRBJ2-3	ASSERLSTDTQY
TRBV29-1	-	TRBJ2-1	SGGGQPGTYNEQF
TRBV11-3	once	TRBJ2-7	AFSYEQY
TRBV5-1	-	TRBJ2-3	ASSLGLAASTDTQY
TRBV7-7	-	TRBJ2-5	ASSLAVQETQY
TRBV2	-	TRBJ2-3	ASSERGREWGTQY
TRBV10-3	-	TRBJ2-3	AISSGVSGTDTQY
TRBV4-1	-	TRBJ2-7	ASSPGQGFSYEQY
TRBV10-2	-	TRBJ2-3	ASRVGSGDTQY
TRBV11-2	-	TRBJ1-1	ASSLGGAEGAF
TRBV7-2	once	TRBJ1-4	ASSQGREKLF
TRBV6-6	once	TRBJ2-5	ATSGFQETQY
TRBV15	-	TRBJ1-3	ATSRLEGIVGNTIY
TRBV27	few	TRBJ1-1	ASSHRGLVLTEAF
TRBV9	few	TRBJ2-2	ASSPRTPGNTGELF
TRBV28	-	TRBJ2-7	ASSRSTSGSRPEQY
TRBV18	-	TRBJ2-3	ASSPELARTDTQY
TRBV7-9	-	TRBJ2-5	ASSLDMGARETQY
TRBV13	-	TRBJ2-7	ASSFEGTYEQY
TRBV4-1	-	TRBJ1-3	ASSQGFSFPGSGNTIY
TRBV6-6	-	TRBJ2-7	ASNIQGGPYEQY
TRBV27	-	TRBJ2-5	ASSLLGGRETQY
TRBV7-2	-	TRBJ2-3	ASSAGLARDTQY
TRBV28	-	TRBJ2-7	ASSLTDYEQY
TRBV9	-	TRBJ1-1	ASSDSRGRAF
TRBV5-1	few	TRBJ2-7	ASSLGPSFDEQY
TRBV6-6	-	TRBJ2-3	ASSGRAGGPTDTQY
TRBV6-6	-	TRBJ2-5	ASSSGLETQY
TRBV25-1	few	TRBJ1-1	ATRPTAGGTEAF
TRBV23-1	-	TRBJ2-1	ASSQSYVIGVGGRTYNEQF
TRBV30	-	TRBJ2-1	AWSVGTYSEQF
TRBV7-3	-	TRBJ2-3	ASSSRRGTDTQY
TRBV9	-	TRBJ2-5	ASARTSGFFQETQY
TRBV7-9	-	TRBJ1-1	ASSLVGSEAF
TRBV6-1	-	TRBJ2-5	ASSEAGQGLFQY
TRBV2	once	TRBJ2-4	ASSERRDTIQY
TRBV7-2	-	TRBJ1-2	ASSLDLAGSYGYT
TRBV11-2	-	TRBJ2-1	ASSPSPGDEQF
TRBV7-9	-	TRBJ2-7	ASSLEAGAHHEQY
TRBV2	-	TRBJ2-5	ASTVGLRETQY
TRBV6-6	once	TRBJ2-2	ASSYDVAGELF
TRBV7-9	-	TRBJ1-2	ASSLALEAFYGYT
TRBV5-4	-	TRBJ2-7	ASSPRPNEQY
TRBV6-6	-	TRBJ1-2	ASTNSRTGYGYT
TRBV7-2	once	TRBJ1-3	ASSQMAGQMGNTIY
TRBV5-6	-	TRBJ2-3	ASSQAPGADTQY
TRBV6-5	-	TRBJ1-6	ASTDHLPNSPLH